The 10 T cell receptor beta chains below were found in one sample sequenced in a study of OX40 agonist ivuxolimab in advanced cancers. Profiled with immunoSEQ multiplex PCR; TCRdb holds only in-frame clones, not every one. The table records over 65,000 clones, roughly four fifths of them present only once. Sample: CD4+ or CD8+ T cells sorted from blood, taken in a trial of the OX40 agonist ivuxolimab. The receptors stem from an adult with an advanced solid tumor such as melanoma, head and neck, liver or kidney cancer.

This chain links TRBV9 with TRBJ1-2; 7 bases map to TRBD1. J lost 2 bases, V lost 3 bases, and 4 bases had no gene match. Germline lookup yields CDR1 SGDLS and CDR2 YYNGEE. CDR3 length: 14 amino acids. CDR3: CASSAPTGNYGYTF. The CDR3 region has the DNA TGTGCCAGCAGCGCACCGACAGGGAACTATGGCTACACCTTC.

This chain joins TRBV5-4 and TRBJ1-1; perhaps TRBD1 as D (5 bases). CDR1 and CDR2 from the germline V gene are SGHNT and YYREEE (reference sequence). V was shortened by 1 base and J by 4 bases, with 8 bases between the two germline ends. The CDR3 length is 13 residues. CDR3 nucleotide sequence: TGTGCCAGCAGCTTGACAGGAGGCACTGAAGCTTTCTTT. It encodes CASSLTGGTEAFF.

This clone was observed once. The gene calls are TRBV28 and TRBJ1-3; 7 bases line up with TRBD1. CDR1 is MDHEN, CDR2 SYDVKM, per germline. Trimming at V came to 8 bases and at J to 3 bases, leaving 7 bases not matched to a gene. CDR3 size: 14 residues. The CDR3 DNA sequence: TGTGCCAGCTCGCGACAGGGCCTTGGAAACACCATATATTTT. Translated, it gives CASSRQGLGNTIYF.

This clone was picked up a small number of times. The chain uses TRBV7-9 and TRBJ2-4; D possibly corresponds to TRBD1 (7 bases). The V gene lost 5 bases and the J gene lost 8 bases, with 19 bases spanning the gap. This CDR3 has 15 residues. CDR1 and CDR2 from the germline V gene are SEHNR and FQNEAQ (reference sequence). The chain's CDR3 is CASSVRGDRLDIQYF. CDR3 nucleotide sequence: TGTGCCAGCAGCGTCAGGGGGGATCGGTTAGACATTCAGTACTTC.

The V call is TRBV28, the J call TRBJ2-7; 12 bases agree with TRBD2. Germline CDR1 reads MDHEN; CDR2 reads SYDVKM. V gave up 0 bases and J gave up 3 bases; unmatched junction bases: 0. The CDR3 consists of 15 residues. The CDR3 bases are TGTGCCAGCAGTTTATGGACTAGCGGGAGCTACGAGCAGTACTTC. Its protein is CASSLWTSGSYEQYF.

The V gene is TRBV30, the J gene TRBJ2-1, with TRBD1 identical over 8 bases. The germline CDR1 and CDR2 sequences are GTSNPN and SVGIG (reference sequence). V shed 1 base, J shed 8 bases, and the junction held 10 bases outside the gene matches. The CDR3 runs to 15 residues. CDR3 protein: CAWSAHRGAGDEQFF. The CDR3 DNA is TGTGCCTGGAGTGCCCACAGGGGGGCAGGGGATGAGCAGTTCTTC.

The chain recombines TRBV5-5 with TRBJ1-1, with TRBD1 as a possible D gene (5 bases). V gave up 4 bases and J gave up 2 bases, with 9 bases separating them. There are 13 residues in the CDR3. Germline V gene sequence: CDR1 SGHKS, CDR2 YYEKEE (reference sequence). DNA for the CDR3: TGTGCCAGCAGCCCGAGGGGAAACACTGAAGCTTTCTTT. This gives the protein CASSPRGNTEAFF.

In its sample, this clone was seen a few times. The chain employs TRBV7-8 and TRBJ1-5, with D perhaps TRBD1 (6 bases). The CDR3 length is 19 residues. V lost 1 base to trimming and J lost 7 bases, with 26 bases between them. Germline CDR1 SGHVS, CDR2 FQNEAQ. CDR3 sequence: CASSLVRVVNREVQQPQHF. The CDR3 nucleotides read TGTGCCAGCAGCTTAGTAAGGGTAGTAAACAGGGAGGTGCAGCAGCCCCAGCATTTT.

This chain links TRBV7-2 with TRBJ1-1; D not certain. There are 13 residues in the CDR3. Trimming stripped 5 bases from V and 6 bases from J, with 13 bases between. Germline CDR1 is SGHTA and CDR2 is FQGNSA. The CDR3 coding sequence is TGTGCCAGCAGCAGAGACTATTTCTCTGAAGCTTTCTTT. This translates into CASSRDYFSEAFF. Complete variable domain (other parts from reference TRBV7-2 and TRBJ1-1): GAGVSQSPSNKVTEKGKDVELRCDPISGHTALYWYRQSLGQGLEFLIYFQGNSAPDKSGLPSDRFSAERTGGSVSTLTIQRTQQEDSAVYLCASSRDYFSEAFFGQGTRLTVV.

This clone turned up a few times. The rearrangement links TRBV7-2 to TRBJ2-1, with D perhaps matching TRBD1 or TRBD2 (5 bases each). The germline V gene has CDR1 SGHTA and CDR2 FQGNSA. The CDR3 totals 13 residues. V lost 5 bases and J lost 5, with 10 bases in between. As DNA, the CDR3 is TGTGCCAGCAGCCCGGGACGGAACAATGAGCAGTTCTTC. As protein: CASSPGRNNEQFF.